This T cell receptor (beta chain) appears in the sequencing data of a study of T cell responses to AZD1222 COVID-19 vaccine. About the research overall: It was second doses at about 4 or about 12 weeks that were pooled. Overall study findings and caveats: White British donors predominated, females outnumbered males, and clonal diversity was possibly underestimated. Repertoires were obtained only post-peak T cell response.

CDR3 length: 11 residues. Germline values: CDR1 SNHLY, CDR2 FYNNEI. V was clipped by 7 bases and J by 6 bases, with 6 bases between them. Clones were read by immunoSEQ multiplex PCR, and TCRdb kept only the in-frame ones, dropping some. The sample lists 150,000 to 200,000 clones, approximately 92% seen once, with approximately 1.5% in the top ten. In regard to this clone: The antigen is unknown.

V is TRBV2 and J is TRBJ2-2; D not certain. Sequenced here: peripheral blood, sampled on day 0 of AZD1222 vaccination. The receptor's source is an adult in good health. In DNA, the CDR3 is TGTGCCAGCACCGTGTCCGGGGAGCTGTTTTTT. Translating gives CASTVSGELFF. Variable domain in full (rest from reference TRBV2 and TRBJ2-2): EPEVTQTPSHQVTQMGQEVILRCVPISNHLYFYWYRQILGQKVEFLVSFYNNEISEKSEIFDDQFSVERPDGSNFTLKIRSTKLEDSAMYFCASTVSGELFFGEGSRLTVL.